These 13 T cell receptor beta chains were sequenced from one sample in a study of vaccination and CD4 T cells after COVID-19. The treatment denotes: approximately nine-day PBMC culture with coronavirus spike peptide pools or control peptides (ViraFEST assay). The Oncomine TCR Beta short-read assay sequenced DNA from cultured CD4+ T cells. TCRdb independently ran MiXCR on the PCR reads; one entry per CDR3 protein. The table records about 15,000 distinct CDR3 sequences, 48% of them present only once. These TCRs' antigens remain unknown. This specimen consisted of CD4+ T cells from blood, cultured in vitro, obtained before SARS-CoV-2 vaccination. Receptors were obtained from a human donor who had recovered from COVID-19.

This chain links TRBV10-3 with TRBJ2-1; 15 nucleotides agree with TRBD2. In germline, CDR1 is ENHRY, CDR2 SYGVKD. The V segment lost 10 bases and the J segment 2 bases; nucleotides outside the gene matches: 9. The CDR3 has 17 amino acids. CDR3 sequence reads: CATSGLAGGGPYNEQFF. DNA of the CDR3: TGTGCCACCTCGGGACTAGCGGGAGGAGGCCCCTACAATGAGCAGTTCTTC.

V gene TRBV9 combines with J gene TRBJ1-2; the match to TRBD1 covers 8 bases. The CDR3 loop spans 15 amino acids. V gave up 4 bases and J gave up 1 base; unmatched junction bases: 6. Per germline, CDR1 SGDLS and CDR2 YYNGEE. The CDR3, as DNA: TGTGCCAGCAGCTCGGGCAGGGGGCTTAACTATGGCTACACCTTC. Translated, it gives CASSSGRGLNYGYTF.

The gene calls are TRBV7-8 and TRBJ1-3; D remains ambiguous. Germline assignment: CDR1 SGHVS and CDR2 FQNEAQ. This CDR3 spans 12 amino acids. V dropped 2 bases and J dropped 6 bases, with 5 bases sitting between them. The CDR3 sequence is CASSLYENTIYF. In DNA form, the CDR3 reads TGTGCCAGCAGCTTATATGAAAACACCATATATTTT. Supplemented by reference TRBV7-8 and TRBJ1-3, the full variable domain reads GAGVSQSPRYKVAKRGQDVALRCDPISGHVSLFWYQQALGQGPEFLTYFQNEAQLDKSGLPSDRFFAERPEGSVSTLKIQRTQQEDSAVYLCASSLYENTIYFGEGSWLTVV.

This clonotype was found a few times. This rearrangement joins TRBV20-1 to TRBJ2-2, with 8 bases identical to TRBD1. CDR1 and CDR2 (germline): DFQATT, SNEGSKA (reference sequence). The CDR3 has 14 residues. V gave up 4 bases and J gave up 6 bases; unmatched junction bases: 7. The DNA of the CDR3 is TGCAGTGCTACCGTTCCCAGGGGGCCCGGGGAGCTGTTTTTT. Its translation is CSATVPRGPGELFF.

This clonotype was picked up a small number of times. The chain combines TRBV19 with TRBJ2-1; 12 bases fit TRBD2. The CDR3 length is 15 residues. The ends lost 4 bases at V and 7 bases at J; junction bases unmatched: 5. From germline, CDR1 is LNHDA and CDR2 SQIVND (reference sequence). Here the CDR3 reads CASSRGTSGHNEQFF. The CDR3, as DNA: TGTGCCAGTAGTAGGGGGACTAGCGGGCATAATGAGCAGTTCTTC.

The rearrangement uses TRBV5-1 and TRBJ2-7, with 8 bases matching TRBD2. Germline CDR1 reads SGHRS; CDR2 reads YFSETQ. Trimming took 2 bases from V and 5 from J; bases not matched to a gene: 12. The CDR3 contains 16 residues. CDR3 protein: CASSFVAGAGAHEQYF. The CDR3, as DNA: TGCGCCAGCAGCTTCGTTGCGGGAGCGGGAGCCCACGAGCAGTACTTC.

In this sample, this clonotype turned up a few times. The rearrangement links TRBV20-1 to TRBJ2-4; 7 bases align to TRBD2. There are 14 residues in the CDR3. The V gene end was trimmed by 6 bases and the J gene end by 8 bases; junction bases not matched to a gene: 13. The germline gives CDR1 DFQATT, CDR2 SNEGSKA (reference sequence). The CDR3 region has the DNA TGCAGTGCGCCCCGTGGCGGGGGACGAGACATTCAGTACTTC. This codes for CSAPRGGGRDIQYF.

V is TRBV11-2 and J is TRBJ1-6, with D maybe TRBD1 (6 bases). The V end lost 5 bases, the J end lost 8 bases, and 13 bases lay between the germline ends. Germline CDR1 and CDR2: SGHAT and FQNNGV. The CDR3 contains 14 residues. CDR3 DNA: TGTGCCAGCAGCATACAGGGTCGGGATTCACCCCTCCACTTT. It translates to CASSIQGRDSPLHF.

CDR3: CASSLGRWAGKETQYF. The CDR3 nucleotides are TGTGCCAGCAGTTTAGGTCGCTGGGCGGGAAAGGAGACCCAGTACTTC. The J gene is TRBJ2-5, the V gene TRBV28; TRBD2 is a possible D gene (6 bases). Per the germline V gene, CDR1 is MDHEN and CDR2 is SYDVKM. Trimming shortened V by 2 bases and J by 5 bases, and 18 bases separated the two germline ends. The CDR3 length is 16 residues.

The chain couples TRBV14 to TRBJ2-7; TRBD2 agrees at 9 bases. Unmatched junction bases numbered 22, after V lost 10 bases and J lost 6 bases. The CDR3 has 17 residues. Germline V gene lookup returns CDR1 SGHDN and CDR2 FVKESK. CDR3 amino acids: CAIKHRLAGENAGEQYF. CDR3 coding DNA: TGTGCCATCAAGCATAGATTAGCGGGAGAGAATGCGGGCGAGCAGTACTTC.

This clonotype was counted once. The genes are TRBV6-1 and TRBJ1-5; 7 bases align to TRBD1. This CDR3 contains 18 residues. J was trimmed by 4 bases and V by 7 bases; bases with no gene match: 19. Germline assignment: CDR1 MNHNS and CDR2 SASEGT. The CDR3 sequence is CASIFGGAPTGRNQPQHF. CDR3 nucleotides: TGTGCCAGCATATTCGGTGGGGCCCCGACAGGGAGAAATCAGCCCCAGCATTTT.

This sequence joins TRBV4-1 and TRBJ2-5; D is unclear. The V end lost 1 base, the J end lost 2 bases, and 14 bases lay between the germline ends. The CDR3 has 16 residues. CDR1 and CDR2 from the germline V gene are MGHRA and YSYEKL. This CDR3 reads CASSQAPRLVQETQYF. CDR3 in DNA: TGCGCCAGCAGCCAAGCCCCCAGGCTAGTTCAAGAGACCCAGTACTTC.

This clonotype was detected only a few times. The V call is TRBV6-5, the J call TRBJ2-1; no clear D. V was shortened by 0 bases and J by 6 bases, with 6 bases between the two germline ends. In germline, CDR1 is MNHEY, CDR2 SVGAGI. This CDR3 has 13 amino acids. CDR3: CASSYSMGNEQFF. The CDR3 DNA follows: TGTGCCAGCAGTTACTCGATGGGCAATGAGCAGTTCTTC.